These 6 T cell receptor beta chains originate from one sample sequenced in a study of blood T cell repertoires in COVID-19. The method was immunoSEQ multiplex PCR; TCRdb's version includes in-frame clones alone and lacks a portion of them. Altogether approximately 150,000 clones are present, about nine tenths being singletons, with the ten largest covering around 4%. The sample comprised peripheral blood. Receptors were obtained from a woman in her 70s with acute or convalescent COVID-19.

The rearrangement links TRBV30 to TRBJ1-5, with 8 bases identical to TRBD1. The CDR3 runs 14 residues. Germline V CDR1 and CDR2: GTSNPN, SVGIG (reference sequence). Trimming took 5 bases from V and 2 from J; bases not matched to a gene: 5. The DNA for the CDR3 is TGTGCCTGGGCGCAGACAGGGGGCAATCAGCCCCAGCATTTT. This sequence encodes CAWAQTGGNQPQHF.

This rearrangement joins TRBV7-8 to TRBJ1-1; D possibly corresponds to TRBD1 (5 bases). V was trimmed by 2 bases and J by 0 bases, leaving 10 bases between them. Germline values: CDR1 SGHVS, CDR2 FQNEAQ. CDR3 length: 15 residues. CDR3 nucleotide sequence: TGTGCCAGCAGCTTAAGGGGCGGTATGAACACTGAAGCTTTCTTT. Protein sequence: CASSLRGGMNTEAFF.

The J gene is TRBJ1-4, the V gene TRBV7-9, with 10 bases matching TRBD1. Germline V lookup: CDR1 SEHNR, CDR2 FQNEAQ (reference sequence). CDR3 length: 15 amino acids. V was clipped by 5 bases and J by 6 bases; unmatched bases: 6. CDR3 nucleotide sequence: TGTGCCAGCAGCGGAGGGGGACAGGGGTATGAAAAACTGTTTTTT. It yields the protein CASSGGGQGYEKLFF.

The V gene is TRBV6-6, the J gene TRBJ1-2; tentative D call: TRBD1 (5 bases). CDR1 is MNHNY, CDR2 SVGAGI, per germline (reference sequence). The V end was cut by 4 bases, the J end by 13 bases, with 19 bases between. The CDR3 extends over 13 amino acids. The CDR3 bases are TGTGCCAGCAGTTCCCTGGGGGGGTCTGGCCTCACCTTC. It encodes CASSSLGGSGLTF.

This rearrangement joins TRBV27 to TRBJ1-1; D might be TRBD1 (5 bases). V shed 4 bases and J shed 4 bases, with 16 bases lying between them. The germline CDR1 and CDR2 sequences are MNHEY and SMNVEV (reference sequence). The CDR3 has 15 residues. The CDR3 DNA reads TGTGCCAGCAGTTACGCGAACCAGGGAGGCACTGAAGCTTTCTTT. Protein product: CASSYANQGGTEAFF.

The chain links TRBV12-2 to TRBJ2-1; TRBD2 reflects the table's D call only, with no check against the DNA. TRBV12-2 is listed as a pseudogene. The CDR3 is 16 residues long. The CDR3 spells CASRFMPGTRRNEQFF. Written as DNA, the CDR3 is TGTGCAAGTCGCTTCATGCCCGGAACTAGGCGCAATGAGCAGTTCTTC.